This T cell receptor beta chain appears in the sequencing data of a study of CD8 T cells in ankylosing spondylitis. Study outcomes and limitations: In ankylosing spondylitis blood, a motif of eight highly homologous TCR beta variants appeared characteristic.

Via MiXCR, TCRdb re-called the 5' RACE reads, giving one row per CDR3 protein. The profile shows approximately 550,000 distinct CDR3 sequences, 9.5% to 15% of them singletons. Concerning this clonotype: Its specificity is not known.

Sequencing was done on a sample of blood, either unsorted or a sorted T cell fraction (not recorded which). The receptor was isolated from a male donor with ankylosing spondylitis.

The CDR3 nucleotides are TGCAGTGTTGGCGGGATCAACAATGAGCAGTTCTTC. Translation: CSVGGINNEQFF. The chain employs TRBV20-1 and TRBJ2-1; possibly TRBD2 for D (6 bases). Germline values: CDR1 DFQATT, CDR2 SNEGSKA (reference sequence). With 7 bases removed from V and 5 bases from J, the gap between germline ends came to 12 bases. This CDR3 has 12 amino acids.